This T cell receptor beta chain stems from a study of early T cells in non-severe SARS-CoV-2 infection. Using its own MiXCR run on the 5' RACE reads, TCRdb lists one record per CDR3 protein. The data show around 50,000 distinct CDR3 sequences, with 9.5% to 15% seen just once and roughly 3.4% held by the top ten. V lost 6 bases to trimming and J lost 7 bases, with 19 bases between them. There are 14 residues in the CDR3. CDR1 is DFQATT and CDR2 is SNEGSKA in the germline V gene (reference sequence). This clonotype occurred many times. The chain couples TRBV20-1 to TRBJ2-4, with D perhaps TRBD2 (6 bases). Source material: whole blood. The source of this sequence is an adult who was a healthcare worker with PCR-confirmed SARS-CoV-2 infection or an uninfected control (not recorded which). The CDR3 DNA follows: TGCAGTGCCCCAGGAAGCGGGTGGGGGAACATTCAGTACTTC. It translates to CSAPGSGWGNIQYF.